The rows below give T cell receptor beta chains drawn from one sample of a study of CD8+ T cells in alopecia areata. Clones were read by immunoSEQ multiplex PCR, and TCRdb kept only the in-frame ones, dropping some. The table has about 140,000 clones, 70% to 90% seen once. Sequenced here: CD8+ T cells sorted from blood, sampled at week 4, from a patient treated with tofacitinib. The receptor source for this set is a human donor with alopecia areata. CDR3s include the opening cysteine and the closing phenylalanine or tryptophan. The D gene is left open where the match is weak. Clone size is stated in some rows and not others, as once, few, many or a class when expanded.

abundance	d_gene	v_gene	j_gene	CDR3aa	CDR3nt
NA	TRBD1	TRBV10-1	TRBJ2-3	CASKRDRDTDTQYF	TGCGCCAGCAAACGGGACAGAGACACAGATACGCAGTATTTT
NA	TRBD2	TRBV25-1	TRBJ2-7	CASSEAGGTYEQYF	TGTGCCAGCAGTGAAGCCGGGGGGACCTACGAGCAGTACTTC
NA	NA	TRBV29-1	TRBJ2-7	CSVEEVGKAYEQYF	TGCAGCGTTGAAGAAGTGGGGAAGGCCTACGAGCAGTACTTC
NA	NA	TRBV7-2	TRBJ2-7	CASSFYLGSAYEQYF	TGTGCCAGCAGCTTTTACCTCGGAAGCGCATACGAGCAGTACTTC
NA	TRBD2	TRBV4-1	TRBJ2-4	CASSQLAGGPLIQYF	TGCGCCAGCAGCCAGCTGGCGGGGGGGCCCCTCATTCAGTACTTC
NA	NA	TRBV14	TRBJ2-5	CASSQEEGAQETQYF	TGTGCCAGCAGCCAAGAAGAAGGGGCCCAAGAGACCCAGTACTTC
NA	TRBD1	TRBV7-6	TRBJ2-1	CASSLNQGAYEQFF	TGTGCCAGCAGCTTAAATCAGGGGGCGTATGAGCAGTTCTTC
NA	NA	TRBV5-4	TRBJ2-7	CASSDREGISYEQYF	TGTGCCAGCAGCGACAGGGAGGGTATCTCCTACGAGCAGTACTTC
NA	TRBD1	TRBV29-1	TRBJ2-3	CSVVDRARTDTQYF	TGCAGCGTGGTAGACAGGGCCCGCACAGATACGCAGTATTTT
NA	NA	TRBV30	TRBJ2-7	CAWSGASYEQYF	TGTGCCTGGAGTGGAGCATCCTACGAGCAGTACTTC
few	NA	TRBV2	TRBJ1-1	CASSEEMRGGTEAFF	TGTGCCAGCAGTGAAGAGATGCGGGGGGGCACTGAAGCTTTCTTT
NA	NA	TRBV5-1	TRBJ2-5	CPSSVQGDQETQYF	TGCCCCAGCAGTGTTCAGGGAGACCAAGAGACCCAGTACTTC
NA	NA	TRBV4-1	TRBJ2-5	CASSQVVRETQYF	TGCGCCAGCAGCCAAGTGGTTCGGGAGACCCAGTACTTC
NA	TRBD2	TRBV27	TRBJ2-1	CATRTSIEQFF	TGTGCCACCCGGACTAGCATTGAGCAGTTCTTC
NA	TRBD1	TRBV4-1	TRBJ2-7	CASSQADRGPEQYF	TGCGCCAGCAGCCAAGCGGACAGGGGGCCCGAGCAGTACTTC